What follows is one TCR beta chain and its context. No cognate antigen has been identified for it. Nothing much larger sits one base from this clone, and base qualities are not available. This sample was included in a study of technical replicates of blood from a handful of donors (dated by TCRdb to about 2017). The CDR3 runs 17 amino acids, cysteine and phenylalanine included. Kept here is only the CDR3 DNA, which spans 51 bases and is read in frame from base 1. Reading the germline V gene gives CDR1 SGDLS and CDR2 YYNGEE. V is shortened by 0 bases, J by 0 bases, and the region joining them spans 13 bases. The library relied on the immunoSEQ multiplex PCR assay. Sourced from immuneACCESS, this table was stored by TCRdb with only in-frame sequences that have V and J called. A share of the clones is absent; for the studies checked, an unresolved V gene accounts for under half, and the remainder has no known explanation. Present in this sample are about 54,000 clones, about 93% of which were seen just once. The ten largest account for roughly 0.22% of the sample.

The source of this sequence is a human donor in good health. The rearrangement joined TRBV9 to TRBJ2-1, with TRBD2 as a weak D call on 6 bases. Sequenced input: T cells isolated from PBMCs. The DNA is TGTGCCAGCAGCGTAGAATGGGGGGTCAGCTCCTACAATGAGCAGTTCTTC. Its translation is CASSVEWGVSSYNEQFF.